These T cell receptor beta chains were read from a single sample in a study of cytomegalovirus exposure and HLA in healthy donors. TCRdb keeps only in-frame clones here, not all; method: immunoSEQ multiplex PCR. Of about 120,000 clones in the sample, 65% to 80% were seen once. The sequencing input was PBMCs. The receptors derive from a woman aged 35 to 49 in good health and CMV-seropositive. CDR3s include the opening cysteine and the closing phenylalanine or tryptophan. The D gene is left open where the match is weak. Part of the rows lack a size; the others show once, few, many or a class for expanded clones.

length | J | V | D | size | DNA | CDR3
13 | TRBJ1-1 | TRBV7-7 | - | - | TGTGCTAGCAGCTTGGTAGAGAACACTGAAGCTTTCTTT | CASSLVENTEAFF
14 | TRBJ1-3 | TRBV30 | - | - | TGTGCCTGGACTATAGATCACTCTGGAAACACCATATATTTT | CAWTIDHSGNTIYF
15 | TRBJ2-1 | TRBV6-1 | TRBD1 | - | TGTGCCAGCAGACCGGGACAGGGTGGTTTAAATGAGCAGTTCTTC | CASRPGQGGLNEQFF
14 | TRBJ2-7 | TRBV5-1 | - | few | TGCGCCAGCAGCCCGACGGGGGTATACTACGAGCAGTACTTC | CASSPTGVYYEQYF
15 | TRBJ1-4 | TRBV6-5 | - | once | TGTGCCAGCAGTCCGGACGGCTCCCAGGGTGAAAAACTGTTTTTT | CASSPDGSQGEKLFF
15 | TRBJ2-2 | TRBV19 | - | - | TGTGCCAGTAGTATGGGGAGTTTTAACACCGGGGAGCTGTTTTTT | CASSMGSFNTGELFF
17 | TRBJ1-4 | TRBV18 | TRBD1 | - | TGTGCCAGCTCACCACCGGGACAGGGAGGGCCTAATGAAAAACTGTTTTTT | CASSPPGQGGPNEKLFF
15 | TRBJ1-3 | TRBV13 | - | - | TGTGCCAGCAGCTTGGAGCGTAACTCTGGAAACACCATATATTTT | CASSLERNSGNTIYF
17 | TRBJ1-5 | TRBV18 | TRBD1 | - | TGTGCCAGCTCACCAGCGGGACAGGGAAGGGGCAATCAGCCCCAGCATTTT | CASSPAGQGRGNQPQHF
15 | TRBJ2-5 | TRBV5-1 | TRBD1 | - | TGCGCCAGCAGCATCCAGAGACAGGGCCCAGAGACCCAGTACTTC | CASSIQRQGPETQYF
15 | TRBJ1-2 | TRBV5-6 | - | - | TGTGCCAGCAGCTTGGTTGCAGGCTTCTACTTTGGCTACGCCTTC | CASSLVAGFYFGYAF
17 | TRBJ2-3 | TRBV4-1 | - | - | TGCGCCAGCAGCCCTGCGGGGGGGACAGGCCCCGGAGATACGCAGTATTTT | CASSPAGGTGPGDTQYF
14 | TRBJ2-1 | TRBV19 | - | once | TGTGCCAGTACCAAGTCACAGCAAAAGTTAGAGCAGTTCTTC | CASTKSQQKLEQFF
15 | TRBJ1-1 | TRBV27 | - | - | TGTGCCAGCAGTTTATGGACCTCGCGGGGCACTGAAGCTTTCTTT | CASSLWTSRGTEAFF
16 | TRBJ1-1 | TRBV14 | - | - | TGTGCCAGCAGCCAAGATCACGGCAGGGTGAACACTGAAGCTTTCTTT | CASSQDHGRVNTEAFF
11 | TRBJ2-7 | TRBV6-1 | - | - | TGTGCCAGCCTCCTAAACTACGAGCAGTACTTC | CASLLNYEQYF
18 | TRBJ2-6 | TRBV30 | - | - | TGTGCCTGGAGTGCCCCAACGGGTCCCTCCAATGGGGCCAACGTCCTGACTTTC | CAWSAPTGPSNGANVLTF
15 | TRBJ2-7 | TRBV27 | TRBD2 | - | TGTGCCAGCAGTAGCCTGGGAGCGGGGGACTACGAGCAGTACTTC | CASSSLGAGDYEQYF
11 | TRBJ1-2 | TRBV2 | - | - | TGTGCCAGCAGTCAGAGCTGGGGCCACACCTTC | CASSQSWGHTF
14 | TRBJ2-7 | TRBV18 | TRBD1 | once | TGTGCCAGCTCGGCGGGGACAGGGGGCGACGAGCAGTACTTC | CASSAGTGGDEQYF
14 | TRBJ2-5 | TRBV19 | - | - | TGTGCCAGTAAGACTCAGGACAGTCAAGAGACCCAGTACTTC | CASKTQDSQETQYF
15 | TRBJ1-2 | TRBV7-2 | - | - | TGTGCCAGCAGCTTAGTGACTCTAGGGGCCTATGGCTACACCTTC | CASSLVTLGAYGYTF
16 | TRBJ1-1 | TRBV23-1 | - | - | TGCGCCAGCAAATTACGCGGGGCCTGGATCTCCACTGAAGCTTTCTTT | CASKLRGAWISTEAFF
15 | TRBJ2-7 | TRBV7-9 | - | - | TGTGCCAGCAGCTTTAGTAGCGGCATAACCTACGAGCAGTACTTC | CASSFSSGITYEQYF
16 | TRBJ1-5 | TRBV2 | - | - | TGTGCCAGCAGTGAAAGTACTGGGCGCCTGGAACAGCCCCAGCATTTT | CASSESTGRLEQPQHF
16 | TRBJ1-6 | TRBV2 | - | - | TGTGCCAGCAGTGAATCGGGTAGCTCCTATAATTCACCCCTCCACTTT | CASSESGSSYNSPLHF
16 | TRBJ1-6 | TRBV4-3 | TRBD1 | - | TGCGCCAGCAGCCAAGATCAAGACAGGGCGAATTCACCCCTCCACTTT | CASSQDQDRANSPLHF
16 | TRBJ2-2 | TRBV18 | - | - | TGTGCCAGCTCACCACCGGGGACACAGGACACCGGGGAGCTGTTTTTT | CASSPPGTQDTGELFF
14 | TRBJ1-2 | TRBV2 | - | - | TGTGCCAGCAGTGAAGACAGAAACGCCTGGGGCTACACCTTC | CASSEDRNAWGYTF
15 | TRBJ2-1 | TRBV11-1 | TRBD1 | - | TGTGCCAGCAGCTTAGCAGCCACAGGGGGCGATGAGCAGTTCTTC | CASSLAATGGDEQFF
13 | TRBJ1-4 | TRBV6-1 | TRBD1 | - | TGTGCCAGCAGTGTGGAAGGGGGCGCGAAACTGTTTTTT | CASSVEGGAKLFF
15 | TRBJ1-2 | TRBV6-5 | TRBD1 | - | TGTGCCAGCAGTTACGGCAGGGGGCCTGCCTATGGCTACACCTTC | CASSYGRGPAYGYTF
11 | TRBJ1-1 | TRBV29-1 | - | - | TGCAGCACACAGGTGTTCACTGAAGCTTTCTTT | CSTQVFTEAFF
16 | TRBJ2-2 | TRBV9 | - | - | TGTGCCAGCAGCGTAGTGGGGGCGGAGGACACCGGGGAGCTGTTTTTT | CASSVVGAEDTGELFF
13 | TRBJ2-5 | TRBV29-1 | - | - | TGCAGCGTTGAAGGGGGCAGGGGAGAGACCCAGTACTTC | CSVEGGRGETQYF
13 | TRBJ1-1 | TRBV30 | - | - | TGTGCCTGGAGTACAGGGCTGAACACTGAAGCTTTCTTT | CAWSTGLNTEAFF
14 | TRBJ2-3 | TRBV27 | - | - | TGTGCCAGCAGCATCGGACAGTCCACAGATACGCAGTATTTT | CASSIGQSTDTQYF
17 | TRBJ2-7 | TRBV10-3 | TRBD2 | - | TGTGCCATCAGAACTCCGGGACTAGCGGGAGGGCGGTACGAGCAGTACTTC | CAIRTPGLAGGRYEQYF
15 | TRBJ1-1 | TRBV9 | - | - | TGTGCCAGCAGCGTAGTGGGCAGGGTGGACACTGAAGCTTTCTTT | CASSVVGRVDTEAFF
15 | TRBJ2-2 | TRBV27 | TRBD2 | - | TGTGCCAGCAGTATCCTAGGACTAGCCGCCGGGGAGCTGTTTTTT | CASSILGLAAGELFF
14 | TRBJ1-2 | TRBV7-9 | - | - | TGTGCCAGCAGCTTAGATCAGGGGTTGGGAGGCTACACCTTC | CASSLDQGLGGYTF
14 | TRBJ2-7 | TRBV6-1 | - | once | TGTGCCAGCAGTGAGTTAGGGGGACCCTACGAGCAGTACTTC | CASSELGGPYEQYF
13 | TRBJ1-6 | TRBV4-3 | - | - | TGCGCCAGCAGCCAAGACTTTAATTCACCCCTCCACTTT | CASSQDFNSPLHF
15 | TRBJ2-2 | TRBV5-1 | - | - | TGCGCCTCCAGGGTTGCTGGGCCTAACACCGGGGAGCTGTTTTTT | CASRVAGPNTGELFF
17 | TRBJ2-5 | TRBV7-3 | - | - | TGTGCCAGCAGCTCCGGGCCGGGGACTCCTGGTCAAGAGACCCAGTACTTC | CASSSGPGTPGQETQYF
14 | TRBJ2-7 | TRBV5-1 | TRBD1 | - | TGCGCCAGCCAGCCAGGGGGCACCTCCTACGAGCAGTACTTC | CASQPGGTSYEQYF
15 | TRBJ1-6 | TRBV9 | TRBD1 | - | TGTGCCAGCAGCGCGAGGACAGGCGATAATTCACCCCTCCACTTT | CASSARTGDNSPLHF
14 | TRBJ1-1 | TRBV10-2 | - | - | TGCGCCAGCAGGGGTAGACAGGCGGGCACTGAAGCTTTCTTT | CASRGRQAGTEAFF